The 6 T cell receptor beta chains below were found in one sample sequenced in a study of cytomegalovirus exposure and HLA in healthy donors. The PCR contained 60 Vbeta and 13 Jbeta primers. Assay used: immunoSEQ multiplex PCR; TCRdb lists only in-frame clones, some missing. The sample contains about 140,000 clones, almost 85% of which appear only once. Source material: PBMCs. Receptors were obtained from a woman in her forties in good health and CMV-seronegative.

The chain carries TRBV18 and TRBJ2-7, with D tentatively TRBD1 (6 bases). CDR1 and CDR2 (germline): KGHSH, LQKENI. CDR3 length: 13 amino acids. V was clipped by 6 bases and J by 1 base, with 10 bases between them. The CDR3 loop reads CASSPGASYEQYF. CDR3 nucleotide sequence: TGTGCCAGCTCGCCAGGGGCATCCTACGAGCAGTACTTC.

The chain joins TRBV4-1 to TRBJ2-7; no clear D. The CDR3 has 13 residues. V dropped 0 bases and J dropped 7 bases, with 10 bases sitting between them. Germline assignment: CDR1 MGHRA and CDR2 YSYEKL. The CDR3 nucleotides are TGCGCCAGCAGCCAAGAAGGAGTTCGGGAGCAGTACTTC. Translation gives CASSQEGVREQYF.

The chain links TRBV6-1 to TRBJ1-2, with 7 bases that match TRBD1. This CDR3 is 14 amino acids long. Germline V gene sequence: CDR1 MNHNS, CDR2 SASEGT. V lost 5 bases, J lost 5 bases, and 8 bases stayed unmatched. CDR3 bases: TGTGCCAGCAGTTTACGGACAGGTTTATATGGCTACACCTTC. Translated: CASSLRTGLYGYTF.

The genes are TRBV5-8 and TRBJ1-2; TRBD1 aligns across 9 bases. Germline CDR1 is SGHTS and CDR2 is YDEGEE. V lost 4 bases to trimming and J lost 8 bases; unmatched junction nucleotides: 9. The CDR3 loop spans 14 amino acids. In nucleotides, the CDR3 is TGTGCCAGCAGCGGAGGACAGGGGCCCTGGGGCTACACCTTC. This codes for CASSGGQGPWGYTF. The variable domain in full, completed from reference TRBV5-8 and TRBJ1-2, reads EAGVTQSPTHLIKTRGQQATLRCSPISGHTSVYWYQQALGLGLQFLLWYDEGEERNRGNFPPRFSGRQFPNYSSELNVNALELEDSALYLCASSGGQGPWGYTFGSGTRLTVV.

The genes are TRBV5-1 and TRBJ2-5; TRBD1 agrees at 7 bases. Germline V CDR1 and CDR2: SGHRS, YFSETQ. The CDR3 has 14 residues. V lost 5 bases and J lost 3; bases outside the gene matches: 7. The CDR3 loop reads CASSSGQPKETQYF. In nucleotides, the CDR3 is TGCGCCAGCAGTTCGGGACAGCCCAAAGAGACCCAGTACTTC.

V and J are TRBV4-2 and TRBJ2-3; 7 bases line up with TRBD1. Germline trimming cut 1 base from V and 6 bases from J; bases unmatched to any gene: 10. The CDR3 has 16 residues. Germline lookup yields CDR1 LGHNA and CDR2 YNFKEQ. In DNA form, the CDR3 reads TGTGCCAGCAGCCAAGCTGAGGGGGCCCATCCGGATACGCAGTATTTT. Its protein is CASSQAEGAHPDTQYF.